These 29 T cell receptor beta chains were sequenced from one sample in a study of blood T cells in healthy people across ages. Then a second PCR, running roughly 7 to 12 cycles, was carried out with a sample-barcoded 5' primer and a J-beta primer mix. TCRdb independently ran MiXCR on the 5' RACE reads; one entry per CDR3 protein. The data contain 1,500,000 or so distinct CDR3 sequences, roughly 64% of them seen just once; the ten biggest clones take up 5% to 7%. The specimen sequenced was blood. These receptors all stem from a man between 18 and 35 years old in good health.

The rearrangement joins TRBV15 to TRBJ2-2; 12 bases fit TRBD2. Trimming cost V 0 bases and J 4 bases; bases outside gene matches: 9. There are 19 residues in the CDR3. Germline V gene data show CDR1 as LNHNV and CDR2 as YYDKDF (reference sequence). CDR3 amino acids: CATSRDPTSGRPITGELFF. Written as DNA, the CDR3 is TGTGCCACCAGCAGAGATCCGACTAGCGGGAGACCTATCACCGGGGAGCTGTTTTTT.

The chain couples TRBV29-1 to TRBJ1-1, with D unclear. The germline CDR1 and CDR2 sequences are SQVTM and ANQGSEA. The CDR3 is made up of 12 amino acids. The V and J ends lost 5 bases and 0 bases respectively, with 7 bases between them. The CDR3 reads CSVTALNTEAFF. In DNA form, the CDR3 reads TGCAGCGTTACCGCTTTGAACACTGAAGCTTTCTTT.

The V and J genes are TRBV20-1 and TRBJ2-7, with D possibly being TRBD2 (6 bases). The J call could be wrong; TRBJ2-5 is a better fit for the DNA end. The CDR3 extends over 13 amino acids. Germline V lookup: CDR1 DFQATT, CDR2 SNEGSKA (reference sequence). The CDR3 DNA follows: TGCAGTGCTAGCGGGAGAGGGTTAGAGACCCAGTACTTC. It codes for CSASGRGLETQYF.

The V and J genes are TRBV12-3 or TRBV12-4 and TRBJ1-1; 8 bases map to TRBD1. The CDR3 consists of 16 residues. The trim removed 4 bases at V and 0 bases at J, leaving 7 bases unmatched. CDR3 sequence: CASSSGQGRMNTEAFF. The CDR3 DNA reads TGTGCCAGCAGTTCCGGACAGGGCCGAATGAACACTGAAGCTTTCTTT.

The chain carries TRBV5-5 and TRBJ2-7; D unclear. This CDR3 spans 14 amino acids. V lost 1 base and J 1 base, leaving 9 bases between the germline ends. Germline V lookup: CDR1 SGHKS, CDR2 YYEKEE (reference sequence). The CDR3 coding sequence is TGTGCCAGCAGCTTGCAGGTGGATTCCTACGAGCAGTACTTC. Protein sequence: CASSLQVDSYEQYF.

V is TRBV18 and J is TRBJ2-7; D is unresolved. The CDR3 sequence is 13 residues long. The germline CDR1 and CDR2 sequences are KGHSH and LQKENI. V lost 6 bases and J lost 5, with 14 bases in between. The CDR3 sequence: CASSLSPTDEQYF. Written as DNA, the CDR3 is TGTGCCAGCTCCCTGTCCCCCACCGACGAGCAGTACTTC. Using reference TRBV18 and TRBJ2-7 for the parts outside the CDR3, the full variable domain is NAGVMQNPRHLVRRRGQEARLRCSPMKGHSHVYWYRQLPEEGLKFMVYLQKENIIDESGMPKERFSAEFPKEGPSILRIQQVVRGDSAAYFCASSLSPTDEQYFGPGTRLTVT.

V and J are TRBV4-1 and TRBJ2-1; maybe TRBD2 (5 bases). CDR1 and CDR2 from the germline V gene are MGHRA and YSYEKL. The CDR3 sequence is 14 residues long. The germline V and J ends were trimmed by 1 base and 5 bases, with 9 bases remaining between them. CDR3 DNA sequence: TGCGCCAGCAGCCAAGCCGTGGGAGACAATGAGCAGTTCTTC. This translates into CASSQAVGDNEQFF.

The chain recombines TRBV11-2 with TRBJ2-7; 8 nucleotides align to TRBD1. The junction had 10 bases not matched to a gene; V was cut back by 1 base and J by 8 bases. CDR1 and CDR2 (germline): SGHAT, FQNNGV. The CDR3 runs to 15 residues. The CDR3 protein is CASSLAQGAQGKQYF. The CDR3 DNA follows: TGTGCCAGCAGCTTAGCGCAGGGGGCGCAGGGCAAGCAGTACTTC.

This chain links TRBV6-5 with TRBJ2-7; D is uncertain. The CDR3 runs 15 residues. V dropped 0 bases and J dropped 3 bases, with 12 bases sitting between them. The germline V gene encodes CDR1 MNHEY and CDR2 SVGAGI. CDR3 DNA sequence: TGTGCCAGCAGTTACTCGGATAGACCATACTACGAGCAGTACTTC. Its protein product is CASSYSDRPYYEQYF.

CDR3 region: CASSTQATNEKLFF. The CDR3 DNA is TGTGCCAGCAGTACGCAGGCAACTAATGAAAAACTGTTTTTT. The V gene is TRBV6-1, the J gene TRBJ1-4; D unresolved. The CDR3 length is 14 residues. V gave up 5 bases and J gave up 0 bases, with 7 bases separating them. Germline V gene data show CDR1 as MNHNS and CDR2 as SASEGT.

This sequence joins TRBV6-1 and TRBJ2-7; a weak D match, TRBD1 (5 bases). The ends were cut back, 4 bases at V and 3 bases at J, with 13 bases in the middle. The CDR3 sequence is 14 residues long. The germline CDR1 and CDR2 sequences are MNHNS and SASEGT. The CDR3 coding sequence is TGTGCCAGCAGTGGTTGGCAGGGCCTCTACGAGCAGTACTTC. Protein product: CASSGWQGLYEQYF.

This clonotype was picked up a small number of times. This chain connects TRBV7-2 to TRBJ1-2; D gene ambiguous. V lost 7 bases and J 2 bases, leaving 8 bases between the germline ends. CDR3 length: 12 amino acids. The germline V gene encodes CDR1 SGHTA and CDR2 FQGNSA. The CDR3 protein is CASTPKNYGYTF. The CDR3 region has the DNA TGTGCCAGCACCCCTAAGAACTATGGCTACACCTTC.

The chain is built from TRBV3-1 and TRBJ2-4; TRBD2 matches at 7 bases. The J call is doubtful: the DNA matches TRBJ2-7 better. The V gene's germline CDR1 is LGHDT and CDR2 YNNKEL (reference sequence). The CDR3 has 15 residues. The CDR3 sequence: CASSLGTNNPYEQYF. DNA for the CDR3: TGTGCCAGCAGTCTAGGGACTAACAATCCCTACGAGCAGTACTTC.

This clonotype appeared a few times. CDR3 amino acids: CASSQAWGTGGYEQYF. CDR3 nucleotides: TGTGCCAGCAGCCAAGCGTGGGGGACAGGGGGCTACGAGCAGTACTTC. This chain links TRBV11-2 with TRBJ2-7; 11 bases are shared with TRBD1. The CDR3 is 16 residues long. Germline-derived CDR1 and CDR2 are SGHAT and FQNNGV. Trimming cost V 5 bases and J 3 bases; bases outside gene matches: 9.

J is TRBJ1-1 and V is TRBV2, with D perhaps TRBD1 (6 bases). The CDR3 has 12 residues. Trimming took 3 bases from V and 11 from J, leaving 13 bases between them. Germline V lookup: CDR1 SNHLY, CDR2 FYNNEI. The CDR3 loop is CASSERTDVAFF. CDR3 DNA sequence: TGTGCCAGCAGTGAGAGGACAGACGTGGCTTTCTTT.

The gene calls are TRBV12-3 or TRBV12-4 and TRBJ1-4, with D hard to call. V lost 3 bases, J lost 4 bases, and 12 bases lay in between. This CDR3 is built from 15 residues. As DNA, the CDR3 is TGTGCCAGCAGTTTTGGGAAGGGAATTAATGAAAAACTGTTTTTT. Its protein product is CASSFGKGINEKLFF.

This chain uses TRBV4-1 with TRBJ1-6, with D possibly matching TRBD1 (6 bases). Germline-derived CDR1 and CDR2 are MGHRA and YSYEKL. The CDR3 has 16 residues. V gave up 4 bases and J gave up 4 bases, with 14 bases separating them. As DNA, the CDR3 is TGCGCCAGCAGCCTGCCCGGACAGAGATATAATTCACCCCTCCACTTT. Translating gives CASSLPGQRYNSPLHF.

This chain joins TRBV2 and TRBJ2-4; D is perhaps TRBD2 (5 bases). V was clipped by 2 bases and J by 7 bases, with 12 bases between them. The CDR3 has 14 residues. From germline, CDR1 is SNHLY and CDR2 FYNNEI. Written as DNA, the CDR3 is TGTGCCAGCAGTGAAATGGACTCTTGGAACATTCAGTACTTC. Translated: CASSEMDSWNIQYF.

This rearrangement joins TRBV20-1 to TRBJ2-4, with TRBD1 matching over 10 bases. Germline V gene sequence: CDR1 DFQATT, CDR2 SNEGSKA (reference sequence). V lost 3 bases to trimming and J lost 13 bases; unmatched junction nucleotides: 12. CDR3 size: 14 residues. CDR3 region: CSARAGTGASEQYF. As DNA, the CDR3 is TGCAGTGCTAGGGCCGGGACAGGGGCGTCGGAGCAGTACTTC.

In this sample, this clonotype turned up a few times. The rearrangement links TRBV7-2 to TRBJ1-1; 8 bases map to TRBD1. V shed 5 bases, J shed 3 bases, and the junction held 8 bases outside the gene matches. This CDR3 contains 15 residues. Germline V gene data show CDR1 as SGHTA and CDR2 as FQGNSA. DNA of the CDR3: TGTGCCAGCAGCGCGGGGACAGGTTTTTACACTGAAGCTTTCTTT. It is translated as CASSAGTGFYTEAFF.

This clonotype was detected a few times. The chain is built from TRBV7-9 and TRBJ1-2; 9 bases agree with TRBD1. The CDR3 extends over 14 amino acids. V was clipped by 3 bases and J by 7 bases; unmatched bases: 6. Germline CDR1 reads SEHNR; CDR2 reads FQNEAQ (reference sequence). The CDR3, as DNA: TGTGCCAGCAGCTTTCGGCAGGACAGGGGTGGCTACACCTTC. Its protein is CASSFRQDRGGYTF.

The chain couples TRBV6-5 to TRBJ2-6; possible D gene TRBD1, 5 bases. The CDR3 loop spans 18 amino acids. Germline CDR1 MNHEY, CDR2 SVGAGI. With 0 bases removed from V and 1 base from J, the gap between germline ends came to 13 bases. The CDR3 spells CASSYSGMKGSGANVLTF. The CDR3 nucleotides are TGTGCCAGCAGTTACTCGGGGATGAAGGGGTCTGGGGCCAACGTCCTGACTTTC.

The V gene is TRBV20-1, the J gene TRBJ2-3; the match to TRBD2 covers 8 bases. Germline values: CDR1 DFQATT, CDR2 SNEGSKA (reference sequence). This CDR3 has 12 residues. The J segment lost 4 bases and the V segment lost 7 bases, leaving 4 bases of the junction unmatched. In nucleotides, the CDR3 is TGCAGTGGGCGGGGGGTTGCAGATACGCAGTATTTT. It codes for CSGRGVADTQYF.

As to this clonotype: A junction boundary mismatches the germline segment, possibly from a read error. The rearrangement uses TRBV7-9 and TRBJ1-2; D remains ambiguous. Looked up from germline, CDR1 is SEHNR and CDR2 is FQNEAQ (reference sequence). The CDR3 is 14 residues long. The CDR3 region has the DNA TGTGCCAGCAGCCCTCCCCTTGCTAACTATGGCTGCACCTTC. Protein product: CASSPPLANYGCTF.

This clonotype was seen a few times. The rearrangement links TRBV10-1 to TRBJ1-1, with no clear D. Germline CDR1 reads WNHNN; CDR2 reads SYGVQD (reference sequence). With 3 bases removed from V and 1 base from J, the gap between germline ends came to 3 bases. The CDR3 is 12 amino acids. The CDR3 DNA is TGCGCCAGCAGTGACTGGAACACTGAAGCTTTCTTT. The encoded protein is CASSDWNTEAFF.

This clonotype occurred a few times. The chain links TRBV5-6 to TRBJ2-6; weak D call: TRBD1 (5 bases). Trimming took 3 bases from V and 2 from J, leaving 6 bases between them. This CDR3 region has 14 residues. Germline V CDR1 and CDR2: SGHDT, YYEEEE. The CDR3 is CASSWGTGANVLTF. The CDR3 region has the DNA TGTGCCAGCAGCTGGGGCACTGGGGCCAACGTCCTGACTTTC.

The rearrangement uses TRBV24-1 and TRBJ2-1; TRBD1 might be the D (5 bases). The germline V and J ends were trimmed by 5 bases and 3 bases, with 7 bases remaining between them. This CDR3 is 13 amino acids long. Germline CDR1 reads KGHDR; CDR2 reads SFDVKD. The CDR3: CATSATGYNEQFF. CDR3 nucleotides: TGTGCCACCAGTGCAACAGGCTACAATGAGCAGTTCTTC.

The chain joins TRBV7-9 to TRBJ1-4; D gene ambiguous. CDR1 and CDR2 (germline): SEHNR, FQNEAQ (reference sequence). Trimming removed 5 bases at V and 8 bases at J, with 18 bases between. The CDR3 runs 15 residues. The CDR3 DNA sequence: TGTGCCAGCAGCCAAGGTTCAGGCGTCTTAGAAAAACTGTTTTTT. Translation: CASSQGSGVLEKLFF.

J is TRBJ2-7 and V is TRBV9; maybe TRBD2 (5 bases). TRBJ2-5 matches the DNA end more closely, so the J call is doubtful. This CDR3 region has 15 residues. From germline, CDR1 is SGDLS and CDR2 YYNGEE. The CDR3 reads CASSRRLDSGETQYF. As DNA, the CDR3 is TGTGCCAGCAGTCGACGGTTGGATTCGGGGGAGACCCAGTACTTC.